The present TCR beta chain was sequenced within a study of blood T cell repertoires in COVID-19. Overall study context: The United States, Italy and Spain provided the acute and convalescent COVID-19 samples.

The CDR3 is 16 amino acids. Trimming took 4 bases from V and 0 from J, leaving 15 bases between them. Germline CDR1 reads SGHRS; CDR2 reads YFSETQ. Data came from immunoSEQ multiplex PCR; TCRdb stores just in-frame clones and leaves some out. The sample carries roughly 43,000 clones, more than 85% recorded once. The sequenced sample was PBMCs or T cells enriched from blood (not recorded which). The chain joins TRBV5-1 to TRBJ2-3; perhaps TRBD2 as D (6 bases). This TCR was recovered from a woman aged 45-65 years who had recovered from COVID-19. Written as DNA, the CDR3 is TGCGCCAGCAGCCGCGGGGCAGACTCTAGCACAGATACGCAGTATTTT. Its protein is CASSRGADSSTDTQYF.